The clone carrying this T cell receptor (beta chain) was seen only a few times. Its antigen is not identified. The naive CD8 libraries originated from between roughly 20,000 and 1,000,000 sorted cells and drew on 10%, 30% or 50% RNA. CD8+CD4-CCR7+CD45RA+ sorting gave the naive CD8 T cells. From the PCR reads, TCRdb called clonotypes with MiXCR, one entry per CDR3 protein. In the table there are over 550,000 distinct CDR3 sequences, roughly 23% of which are singletons. The record originates from a study of molecular identifiers for immune sequencing clone quantification. Study results and caveats: Highly expanded clones may be undercounted when identical TCR molecules share barcodes.

The TCR originated in a human donor in good health. Some libraries in this study had Jurkat cell RNA spiked in. Sequencing was done on a sample of naive CD8+ T cells from blood, with Jurkat cell RNA spiked in. Subset defined: FACS-sorted CD8+CD4-CCR7+CD45RA+ naive T cells.

Here the CDR3 DNA reads TGTGCCAGCAGCCAGGAGCGGGGGGCCACCGGGGAGCTGTTTTTT. Amino acid sequence: CASSQERGATGELFF. The gene calls are TRBV3-1 and TRBJ2-2, with 9 bases that match TRBD2. Looked up from germline, CDR1 is LGHDT and CDR2 is YNNKEL (reference sequence). The CDR3 spans 15 residues. V trimming: 3 bases; J trimming: 4 bases; junction bases outside the gene matches: 3.